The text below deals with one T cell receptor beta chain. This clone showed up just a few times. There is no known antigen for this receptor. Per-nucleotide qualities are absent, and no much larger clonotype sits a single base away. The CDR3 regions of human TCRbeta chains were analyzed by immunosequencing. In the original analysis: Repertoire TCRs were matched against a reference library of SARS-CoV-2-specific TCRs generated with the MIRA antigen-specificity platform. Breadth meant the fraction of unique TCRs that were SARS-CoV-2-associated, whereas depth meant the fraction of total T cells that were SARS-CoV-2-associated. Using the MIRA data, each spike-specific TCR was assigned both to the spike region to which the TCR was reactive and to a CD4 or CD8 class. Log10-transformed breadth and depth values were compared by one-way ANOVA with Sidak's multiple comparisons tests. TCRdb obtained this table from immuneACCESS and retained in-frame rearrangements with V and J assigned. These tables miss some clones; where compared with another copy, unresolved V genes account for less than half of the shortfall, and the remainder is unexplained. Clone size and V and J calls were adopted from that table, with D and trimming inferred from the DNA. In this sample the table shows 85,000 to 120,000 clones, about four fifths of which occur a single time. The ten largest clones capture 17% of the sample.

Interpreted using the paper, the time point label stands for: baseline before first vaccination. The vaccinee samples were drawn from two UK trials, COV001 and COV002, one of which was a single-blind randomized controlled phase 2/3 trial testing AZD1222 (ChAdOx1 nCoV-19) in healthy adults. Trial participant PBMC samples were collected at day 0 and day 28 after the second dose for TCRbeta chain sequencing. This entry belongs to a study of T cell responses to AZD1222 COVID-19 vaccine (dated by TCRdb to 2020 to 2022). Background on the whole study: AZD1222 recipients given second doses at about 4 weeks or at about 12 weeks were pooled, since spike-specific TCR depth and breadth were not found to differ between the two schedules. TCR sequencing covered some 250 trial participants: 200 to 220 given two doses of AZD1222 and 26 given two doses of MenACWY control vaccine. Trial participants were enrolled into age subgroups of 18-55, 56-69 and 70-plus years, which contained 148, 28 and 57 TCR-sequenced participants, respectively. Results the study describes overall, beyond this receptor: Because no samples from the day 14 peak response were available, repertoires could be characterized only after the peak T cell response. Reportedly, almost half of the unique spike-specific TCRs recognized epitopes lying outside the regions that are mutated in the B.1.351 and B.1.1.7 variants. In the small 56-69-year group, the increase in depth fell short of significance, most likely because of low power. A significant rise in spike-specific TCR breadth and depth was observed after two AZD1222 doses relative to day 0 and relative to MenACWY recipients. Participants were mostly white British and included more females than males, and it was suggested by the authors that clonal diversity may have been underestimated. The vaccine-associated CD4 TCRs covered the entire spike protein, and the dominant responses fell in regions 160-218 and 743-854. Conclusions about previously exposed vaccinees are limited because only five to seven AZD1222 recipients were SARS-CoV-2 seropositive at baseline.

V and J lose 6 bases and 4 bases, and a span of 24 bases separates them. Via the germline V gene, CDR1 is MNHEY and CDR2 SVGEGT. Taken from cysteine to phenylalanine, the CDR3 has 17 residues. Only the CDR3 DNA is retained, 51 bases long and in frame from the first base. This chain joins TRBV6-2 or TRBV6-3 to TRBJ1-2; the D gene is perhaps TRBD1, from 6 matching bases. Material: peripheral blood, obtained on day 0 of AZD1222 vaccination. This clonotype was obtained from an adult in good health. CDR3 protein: CASSPIGGGPRSYGYTF. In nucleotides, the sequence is TGTGCCAGCAGCCCGATTGGAGGGGGACCAAGGAGCTATGGCTACACCTTC.